This section outlines one TCR beta chain sequence together with its context. Its specificity is not known. This sample was taken from a study of T cells after posttransplantation cyclophosphamide. Overall study results and limits: Later blood repertoires were often dominated by clones from the donor CD8+ memory compartment. Blood and skin or GI T cell repertoires showed limited TRB overlap.

TCRdb keeps only in-frame clones here, not all; method: immunoSEQ multiplex PCR. Of just over 20,000 clones in the sample, less than 99% are singletons; the top ten hold around 0.17%. Cells defined as naive were viable CD3+CD4+ or CD3+CD8+ and CCR7+CD45RA+CD45RO-CD95-CD27+CD28+. This related bone marrow graft donor gave peripheral blood on the day of marrow donation. The source material was naive CD4+ T cells sorted from PBMCs. The sequence was obtained from a man aged 35 to 55 in good health, CMV-negative, and a related stem cell transplant donor.

CDR3 protein: CASSDAGGQETQYF. CDR3 sequence (DNA): TGTGCCAGCAGCGATGCAGGGGGCCAAGAGACCCAGTACTTC. The genes are TRBV28 and TRBJ2-5; 7 nucleotides match TRBD1. J gave up 1 base and V 6 bases, and 5 bases lay outside the gene matches. This CDR3 spans 14 amino acids. CDR1 and CDR2 from the germline V gene are MDHEN and SYDVKM.